Shown below are 23 T cell receptor beta chains from a single sample sequenced in a study of regulatory T cells in long-lasting Graves disease listed by TCRdb under 2021. The library came from multiplex PCR. TCRdb names Illumina HiSeq 4000 as the instrument used. To build TCR beta libraries, CDR3 regions were amplified by Arm-PCR using iRepertoire HTBI primers. Starting from the raw public reads, TCRdb applied fastp trimming at Q25, assembled clones with MiXCR and retained in-frame beta chains. Entries that share a CDR3 protein sequence are merged under the most common genes and DNA. This sample gives about 660,000 distinct CDR3 sequences in total; about 32% of them show up just once. Around 42% of the sample is held by the ten biggest clonotypes. The time point label on this specimen signifies: persistent/refractory GD, antithyroid drugs over 5 years with positive TRAb. For both TCR sequencing and RNA sequencing, RNA was extracted from PBMCs using TRIzol.

The input for sequencing was peripheral blood mononuclear cells (PBMCs), taken when the disease was refractory, from a patient treated with antithyroid drugs. The receptor source for this set is a female donor with Graves disease.

V gene TRBV19 combines with J gene TRBJ2-7; D is uncertain. The germline V and J ends were trimmed by 3 bases and 1 base, with 10 bases remaining between them. This CDR3 comprises 14 residues. In germline, CDR1 is LNHDA, CDR2 SQIVND (reference sequence). Here the CDR3 reads CASSIIGKSYEQYF. The DNA of the CDR3 is TGTGCCAGTAGTATTATCGGAAAATCCTACGAGCAGTACTTC.

This clonotype was counted a few times. The chain joins TRBV29-1 to TRBJ2-7; TRBD1 aligns across 9 bases. V was clipped by 7 bases and J by 5 bases; unmatched bases: 3. The CDR3 sequence is 11 residues long. The germline CDR1 and CDR2 sequences are SQVTM and ANQGSEA. In nucleotides, the CDR3 is TGCAGCGGGAGGACAGGGGACGAGCAGTACTTC. This codes for CSGRTGDEQYF.

This clonotype has a count of ten or more. The gene calls are TRBV2 and TRBJ2-5; TRBD1 matches 7 bases. V gave up 8 bases and J gave up 3 bases; unmatched junction bases: 9. Germline values: CDR1 SNHLY, CDR2 FYNNEI. The CDR3 totals 14 residues. CDR3 in DNA: TGTGCCAGCGCCGGGTCCGACAGGGAAGAGACCCAGTACTTC. Its protein is CASAGSDREETQYF.

The rearrangement uses TRBV27 and TRBJ1-2; 8 bases match TRBD1. The CDR3 covers 14 residues. CDR1 and CDR2 (germline): MNHEY, SMNVEV (reference sequence). The ends lost 5 bases at V and 4 bases at J; junction bases unmatched: 6. CDR3 nucleotides: TGTGCCAGCAGTCTCAGGGGGCTCAGCTATGGCTACACCTTC. Its translation is CASSLRGLSYGYTF.

The chain combines TRBV7-9 with TRBJ1-2; perhaps TRBD1 as D (6 bases). Germline values: CDR1 SEHNR, CDR2 FQNEAQ (reference sequence). The V gene lost 1 base and the J gene lost 2 bases, with 17 bases spanning the gap. The CDR3 is 17 amino acids. CDR3 amino acids: CASSLGSPGHRNYGYTF. The CDR3, as DNA: TGTGCCAGCAGCTTAGGGTCCCCGGGACATAGGAACTATGGCTACACCTTC. Using reference TRBV7-9 and TRBJ1-2 for the parts outside the CDR3, the full variable domain is DTGVSQNPRHKITKRGQNVTFRCDPISEHNRLYWYRQTLGQGPEFLTYFQNEAQLEKSRLLSDRFSAERPKGSFSTLEIQRTEQGDSAMYLCASSLGSPGHRNYGYTFGSGTRLTVV.

This chain links TRBV25-1 with TRBJ1-1; D ambiguous. Germline V CDR1 and CDR2: MGHDK, SYGVNS. There are 17 residues in the CDR3. The germline V and J ends were trimmed by 8 bases and 2 bases, with 24 bases remaining between them. CDR3 in amino acids: CASGRPSQSGLNTEAFF. CDR3 bases: TGTGCCAGCGGACGGCCTTCCCAAAGCGGGCTCAACACTGAAGCTTTCTTT.

This clonotype came up many times. The V call is TRBV2, the J call TRBJ1-4, with D maybe TRBD1 (5 bases). This CDR3 has 14 amino acids. The V end was cut by 6 bases, the J end by 4 bases, with 12 bases between. Looked up from germline, CDR1 is SNHLY and CDR2 is FYNNEI. CDR3 DNA sequence: TGTGCCAGCAGCACCGGGACGGTTAATGAAAAACTGTTTTTT. The encoded protein is CASSTGTVNEKLFF. Full variable domain (missing parts from reference TRBV2 and TRBJ1-4): EPEVTQTPSHQVTQMGQEVILRCVPISNHLYFYWYRQILGQKVEFLVSFYNNEISEKSEIFDDQFSVERPDGSNFTLKIRSTKLEDSAMYFCASSTGTVNEKLFFGSGTQLSVL.

This clonotype has ten or more counts. This may be a read error: a much more frequent sequence differs by one nucleotide. This rearrangement joins TRBV9 to TRBJ1-1, with a tentative D call TRBD1 (5 bases). The CDR3 has 13 residues. Germline assignment: CDR1 SGDLS and CDR2 YYNGEE. The ends were cut back, 4 bases at V and 1 base at J, with 8 bases in the middle. CDR3 sequence: CASSLDKNTEAFF. CDR3 sequence (DNA): TGTGCCAGCAGCTTGGACAAGAACACTGAAGCTTTCTTT.

V usage is TRBV5-1 and J usage is TRBJ1-4, with D uncertain. V was clipped by 6 bases and J by 8 bases, with 17 bases between them. CDR3 length: 14 amino acids. Germline CDR1 SGHRS, CDR2 YFSETQ. CDR3 loop: CASNPVGAGEKLFF. As DNA, the CDR3 is TGCGCCAGCAACCCGGTGGGCGCCGGAGAAAAACTGTTTTTT.

The genes are TRBV2 and TRBJ1-3; D ambiguous. The CDR3 spans 15 residues. The germline V and J ends were trimmed by 2 bases and 4 bases, with 12 bases remaining between them. Germline CDR1 and CDR2: SNHLY and FYNNEI. CDR3 loop: CASSEIWAVGNTIYF. In DNA form, the CDR3 reads TGTGCCAGCAGTGAAATATGGGCAGTCGGAAACACCATATATTTT.

This clonotype was seen ten or more times. V usage is TRBV20-1 and J usage is TRBJ1-1, with D possibly being TRBD1 (5 bases). The germline V and J ends were trimmed by 0 bases and 2 bases, with 7 bases remaining between them. Germline-derived CDR1 and CDR2 are DFQATT and SNEGSKA (reference sequence). This CDR3 has 13 amino acids. CDR3: CSAREGGNTEAFF. DNA for the CDR3: TGCAGTGCTAGAGAGGGGGGAAACACTGAAGCTTTCTTT.

In its sample, this clonotype was seen a few times. The chain carries TRBV7-3 and TRBJ2-2, with 7 bases matching TRBD2. After removal of 5 bases from V and 1 base from J, the junction contained 4 bases not matched to a gene. Per germline, CDR1 SGHTA and CDR2 FQGTGA. CDR3 length: 15 amino acids. The CDR3 DNA reads TGTGCCAGCAGCCCGAGCGGGGAGAACACCGGGGAGCTGTTTTTT. Protein sequence: CASSPSGENTGELFF.

V is TRBV20-1 and J is TRBJ1-5; possibly TRBD1 for D (5 bases). This CDR3 spans 16 amino acids. V lost 2 bases and J lost 2, with 16 bases in between. CDR1 DFQATT and CDR2 SNEGSKA come from the germline V gene (reference sequence). CDR3 sequence (DNA): TGCAGTGCTAGATCATGGACAAAGGAGGGCAATCAGCCCCAGCATTTT. This gives the protein CSARSWTKEGNQPQHF.

CDR3 in amino acids: CASVTGSGVRDEQYF. DNA of the CDR3: TGTGCCAGCGTCACAGGGAGCGGGGTACGGGACGAGCAGTACTTC. The chain couples TRBV2 to TRBJ2-7; maybe TRBD2 (7 bases). The germline V gene encodes CDR1 SNHLY and CDR2 FYNNEI. The CDR3 sequence is 15 residues long. V shed 8 bases and J shed 5 bases, with 22 bases lying between them.

V gene TRBV10-3 combines with J gene TRBJ1-1; TRBD1 might be the D (5 bases). The CDR3 is made up of 13 amino acids. V shed 6 bases and J shed 6 bases, with 14 bases lying between them. Germline CDR1 ENHRY, CDR2 SYGVKD. The CDR3 nucleotides read TGTGCCATCAGGGGCGGGGGTATGGCTGAAGCTTTCTTT. Amino acid sequence: CAIRGGGMAEAFF.

This clonotype was detected only a few times. The chain combines TRBV5-1 with TRBJ1-2; D gene ambiguous. The CDR3 has 16 residues. Germline loops: CDR1 SGHRS, CDR2 YFSETQ. The ends were cut back, 5 bases at V and 0 bases at J, with 17 bases in the middle. In DNA, the CDR3 is TGCGCCAGCAGTCACCTGGGCGGGATAACTAACTATGGCTACACCTTC. This gives the protein CASSHLGGITNYGYTF.

This clonotype came up a few times. The rearrangement links TRBV5-1 to TRBJ1-2; 7 bases are a match to TRBD1. This CDR3 is built from 16 residues. Germline CDR1 and CDR2: SGHRS and YFSETQ. The V and J ends lost 4 bases and 4 bases, in that order; junction bases with no gene match: 13. CDR3 DNA: TGCGCCAGCAGCGGGGGACAGCGAATTGGAGGCTATGGCTACACCTTC. Amino acids: CASSGGQRIGGYGYTF. The full variable domain, its missing parts supplied by reference TRBV5-1 and TRBJ1-2, is KAGVTQTPRYLIKTRGQQVTLSCSPISGHRSVSWYQQTPGQGLQFLFEYFSETQRNKGNFPGRFSGRQFSNSRSEMNVSTLELGDSALYLCASSGGQRIGGYGYTFGSGTRLTVV.

This clonotype has a count of ten or more. V gene TRBV7-3 combines with J gene TRBJ2-5, with 8 positions matching TRBD2. The CDR3 length is 15 residues. Germline V gives CDR1 SGHTA, CDR2 FQGTGA. J was trimmed by 5 bases and V by 5 bases; bases with no gene match: 10. DNA for the CDR3: TGTGCCAGCAGCCCCGGTGGTAGCGGGACGGAGACCCAGTACTTC. Its protein is CASSPGGSGTETQYF. Complete variable domain (other parts from reference TRBV7-3 and TRBJ2-5): GAGVSQTPSNKVTEKGKYVELRCDPISGHTALYWYRQSLGQGPEFLIYFQGTGAADDSGLPNDRFFAVRPEGSVSTLKIQRTERGDSAVYLCASSPGGSGTETQYFGPGTRLLVL.

Points on this clonotype: Just one base apart from a much larger clone, this may be a read error. The genes are TRBV28 and TRBJ1-5, with 9 bases identical to TRBD1. The CDR3 consists of 13 residues. Germline trimming cut 7 bases from V and 6 bases from J; bases unmatched to any gene: 4. Germline assignment: CDR1 MDHEN and CDR2 SYDVKM. CDR3 in amino acids: CASKDRGSQPQHF. The CDR3 nucleotides are TGTGCCAGCAAAGACAGGGGGAGTCAGCCCCAGCATTTT.

This rearrangement joins TRBV6-5 to TRBJ2-5; 12 bases map to TRBD2. Trimming at V came to 1 base and at J to 4 bases, leaving 7 bases not matched to a gene. The CDR3 length is 17 residues. Germline assignment: CDR1 MNHEY and CDR2 SVGAGI. This chain's CDR3 is CASSYWLAGGPGETQYF. DNA for the CDR3: TGTGCCAGCAGTTACTGGCTAGCGGGAGGGCCCGGAGAGACCCAGTACTTC.

The chain is built from TRBV2 and TRBJ2-7, with 12 bases matching TRBD2. J gave up 6 bases and V 5 bases, and 17 bases lay outside the gene matches. The CDR3 has 18 amino acids. Per the germline V gene, CDR1 is SNHLY and CDR2 is FYNNEI. The CDR3 protein is CASSPRTSGTFSYAEQYF. CDR3 sequence (DNA): TGTGCCAGCAGTCCTAGGACTAGCGGGACCTTCTCCTATGCCGAGCAGTACTTC.

This rearrangement joins TRBV3-1 to TRBJ2-1; 7 bases line up with TRBD1. Trimming took 4 bases from V and 7 from J; bases not matched to a gene: 10. Germline V gives CDR1 LGHDT, CDR2 YNNKEL (reference sequence). This CDR3 contains 15 residues. The CDR3: CASSLWTGKENEQFF. The CDR3 bases are TGTGCCAGCAGCCTATGGACAGGAAAGGAAAATGAGCAGTTCTTC.

This clonotype has just a few counts. The CDR3 coding sequence is TGTGCCACCAGCAGAGATATTTCCCTAGCGTACGAGCAGTACTTC. Translation gives CATSRDISLAYEQYF. The rearrangement uses TRBV15 and TRBJ2-7; TRBD2 is a possible D gene (6 bases). In germline, CDR1 is LNHNV, CDR2 YYDKDF (reference sequence). V lost 0 bases, J lost 4 bases, and 13 bases lay in between. The CDR3 has 15 amino acids.